A selection of T cell receptor beta chains follows, all from one sample in a study of blood T cell repertoires in COVID-19. The method was immunoSEQ multiplex PCR; TCRdb's version includes in-frame clones alone and lacks a portion of them. The table lists around 700,000 clones, about 87% of them singletons. The sequenced sample was peripheral blood. The receptors come from a woman between 18 and 30 years old with acute or convalescent COVID-19. CDR3s include the opening cysteine and the closing phenylalanine or tryptophan. D genes are given only for firm matches. Clone size is shown for a subset of rows, as once, few, many or a class of expanded clone.

CDR3 DNA: TGTGCCAGCAGCTCGGGGTTCGGCCGGCAAGAGACCCAGTACTTC
CDR3 protein: CASSSGFGRQETQYF
D gene: NA
clone size: NA
V gene: TRBV11-3
J gene: TRBJ2-5

CDR3 DNA: TGTGCCAGCAGTAGACAGGGTGGTTTATACGAGCAGTACTTC
CDR3 protein: CASSRQGGLYEQYF
D gene: TRBD1
clone size: NA
V gene: TRBV6-5
J gene: TRBJ2-7

CDR3 DNA: TGCGCCAGCAGCCAAGAACCGACAGGCCGGGCAGGATTTGGAAACACCATATATTTT
CDR3 protein: CASSQEPTGRAGFGNTIYF
D gene: NA
clone size: NA
V gene: TRBV4-1
J gene: TRBJ1-3

CDR3 DNA: TGTGCCAGTAGTGTTGCTCGGACAGACCCCTACGAGCAGTACTTC
CDR3 protein: CASSVARTDPYEQYF
D gene: NA
clone size: few
V gene: TRBV19
J gene: TRBJ2-7

CDR3 DNA: TGTGCCAGCAGTCCGGGCCTTACAGGGGGCTCTAATGAAAAACTGTTTTTT
CDR3 protein: CASSPGLTGGSNEKLFF
D gene: TRBD1
clone size: NA
V gene: TRBV6-4
J gene: TRBJ1-4

CDR3 DNA: TGTGCCAGCAGCCAAGCAAGGGCGGGGGGCGACTATGGCTACACCTTC
CDR3 protein: CASSQARAGGDYGYTF
D gene: NA
clone size: NA
V gene: TRBV3-1/TRBV3-2
J gene: TRBJ1-2

CDR3 DNA: TGTGCCAGCAGCGACGACAGCGGGGGCCCAGATACGCAGTATTTT
CDR3 protein: CASSDDSGGPDTQYF
D gene: TRBD2
clone size: NA
V gene: TRBV6-4
J gene: TRBJ2-3

CDR3 DNA: TGTGCCAGCAGGCGCGGGAATGGCTACACCTTC
CDR3 protein: CASRRGNGYTF
D gene: NA
clone size: few
V gene: TRBV12-3/TRBV12-4
J gene: TRBJ1-2

CDR3 DNA: TGTGCCAGTGCTCCGGGACAAATCTACGAGCAGTACTTC
CDR3 protein: CASAPGQIYEQYF
D gene: NA
clone size: once
V gene: TRBV19
J gene: TRBJ2-7

CDR3 DNA: TGTGCCAGCAGCTTAGACTCGGGCAGGGGCCAGCCCCAGCATTTT
CDR3 protein: CASSLDSGRGQPQHF
D gene: NA
clone size: NA
V gene: TRBV7-6
J gene: TRBJ1-5

CDR3 DNA: TGTGCCAGCAGTGGTGACAGGGTTTTGGACACTGAAGCTTTCTTT
CDR3 protein: CASSGDRVLDTEAFF
D gene: TRBD1
clone size: NA
V gene: TRBV27
J gene: TRBJ1-1

CDR3 DNA: TGTGCCAGCAGTTACTCGACGGACGCCAGGGGTAGTGAGCAGTTCTTC
CDR3 protein: CASSYSTDARGSEQFF
D gene: NA
clone size: NA
V gene: TRBV6-5
J gene: TRBJ2-1

CDR3 DNA: TGTGCCAGCAGCTTAAGCGGGATAAACACTGAAGCTTTCTTT
CDR3 protein: CASSLSGINTEAFF
D gene: NA
clone size: NA
V gene: TRBV7-2
J gene: TRBJ1-1

CDR3 DNA: TGTGCCAGCAGGGTGACAGGCGGGTTCGCTGAAGCTTTCTTT
CDR3 protein: CASRVTGGFAEAFF
D gene: NA
clone size: NA
V gene: TRBV5-6
J gene: TRBJ1-1

CDR3 DNA: TGTGGGTTATCGGGGAGAGCTGAAGCTTTCTTT
CDR3 protein: CGLSGRAEAFF
D gene: NA
clone size: NA
V gene: TRBV30
J gene: TRBJ1-1

CDR3 DNA: TGTGCCAGCAGCGCCGTGGCGGGGACCACCTACGAGCAGTACTTC
CDR3 protein: CASSAVAGTTYEQYF
D gene: NA
clone size: NA
V gene: TRBV7-6
J gene: TRBJ2-7

CDR3 DNA: TGTGCCAGCAGCCCGGGGTCGGGGGACTACAATGAGCAGTTCTTC
CDR3 protein: CASSPGSGDYNEQFF
D gene: NA
clone size: NA
V gene: TRBV9
J gene: TRBJ2-1

CDR3 DNA: TGTGCCAGTACCCGACATTGGGAAGCTTTCTTT
CDR3 protein: CASTRHWEAFF
D gene: NA
clone size: NA
V gene: TRBV19
J gene: TRBJ1-1

CDR3 DNA: TGTGCCAGCAGCTTACAGGGGATCACTGAAGCTTTCTTT
CDR3 protein: CASSLQGITEAFF
D gene: NA
clone size: NA
V gene: TRBV13
J gene: TRBJ1-1

CDR3 DNA: TGTGCCAGCAGTGACAGCTATCAGCCCCAGCATTTT
CDR3 protein: CASSDSYQPQHF
D gene: NA
clone size: NA
V gene: TRBV6-2/TRBV6-3
J gene: TRBJ1-5

CDR3 DNA: TGTGCCAGCAGCGTAGAACTTACAGGGGACAGGGGGGCCAACGTCCTGACTTTC
CDR3 protein: CASSVELTGDRGANVLTF
D gene: TRBD1
clone size: once
V gene: TRBV9
J gene: TRBJ2-6

CDR3 DNA: TGTGCCAGCAGTCCCCCCAGACAGGGGGTATACACTGAAGCTTTCTTT
CDR3 protein: CASSPPRQGVYTEAFF
D gene: TRBD1
clone size: NA
V gene: TRBV6-2/TRBV6-3
J gene: TRBJ1-1

CDR3 DNA: TGTGCCAGCAGCCCCATTTCGCTAGGCTACACCTTC
CDR3 protein: CASSPISLGYTF
D gene: NA
clone size: few
V gene: TRBV6-2/TRBV6-3
J gene: TRBJ1-2

CDR3 DNA: TGTGCCAGCAGCCAAGAGGTAACTTTTGACTCGAGGCGCCTATATGGCTACACCTTC
CDR3 protein: CASSQEVTFDSRRLYGYTF
D gene: NA
clone size: NA
V gene: TRBV3-1/TRBV3-2
J gene: TRBJ1-2